This T cell receptor beta chain is from a study of resident and recirculating memory T cells in vitiligo. Here immunoSEQ multiplex PCR was the method, and the copy in TCRdb shows in-frame clones only, minus some. The sample comprises tens of thousands of clones, roughly 94% of which are singletons, and approximately 5.4% rests with the top ten. CDR3 length: 15 residues. The material sequenced was blood. The origin of this receptor is a male donor with vitiligo. This chain connects TRBV1 to TRBJ2-6; TRBD2, the table's D call, lacks a check against the DNA. TRBV1 is deemed a pseudogene. The CDR3 nucleotides read TGCACCAGCAGGGACTTTCCTTCTGGGGCCAACGTCCTGACTTTC. It yields the protein CTSRDFPSGANVLTF.